These 14 T cell receptor beta chains were sequenced from one sample in a study of beta chain features in type 1 diabetes. Expressed TCRB transcripts got sequenced, as all isolated RNA was reverse transcribed. Clones were read by immunoSEQ multiplex PCR, and TCRdb kept only the in-frame ones, dropping some. The data show 860,000 or so clones, 17% seen once. Sequencing was performed on naive CD4+ T cells from blood. All receptors come from a woman aged 18-29 years in good health.

The rearrangement joins TRBV27 to TRBJ1-5; 9 bases agree with TRBD1. Germline V gene sequence: CDR1 MNHEY, CDR2 SMNVEV (reference sequence). The CDR3 covers 14 residues. V trimming: 6 bases; J trimming: 8 bases; junction bases outside the gene matches: 8. Here the CDR3 reads CASRGTGQLEPQHF. CDR3 DNA sequence: TGTGCCAGCAGGGGGACAGGGCAGTTGGAGCCCCAGCATTTT.

This clone was observed a few times. The V call is TRBV11-2, the J call TRBJ2-3; 8 nucleotides agree with TRBD1. The CDR3 spans 17 residues. Trimming at V came to 1 base and at J to 5 bases, leaving 11 bases not matched to a gene. CDR1 and CDR2 from the germline V gene are SGHAT and FQNNGV. CDR3 nucleotide sequence: TGTGCCAGCAGCTTAGGGTTCGACAGGGGACGGGTAGATACGCAGTATTTT. This encodes CASSLGFDRGRVDTQYF. Looking up the rest from reference TRBV11-2 and TRBJ2-3 gives the full variable domain: EAGVAQSPRYKIIEKRQSVAFWCNPISGHATLYWYQQILGQGPKLLIQFQNNGVVDDSQLPKDRFSAERLKGVDSTLKIQPAKLEDSAVYLCASSLGFDRGRVDTQYFGPGTRLTVL.

This rearrangement joins TRBV5-6 to TRBJ2-1; TRBD2 aligns across 13 bases. CDR1 and CDR2 from the germline V gene are SGHDT and YYEEEE. This CDR3 has 18 residues. V lost 3 bases and J lost 1; bases outside the gene matches: 7. CDR3 DNA: TGTGCCAGCAGCTACCGACTAGCGGGAGGTCGGTCCTACAATGAGCAGTTCTTC. Protein product: CASSYRLAGGRSYNEQFF.

This clone was seen more than once but under ten times. The chain links TRBV19 to TRBJ2-7; D possibly corresponds to TRBD2 (5 bases). This CDR3 has 14 amino acids. Germline CDR1 reads LNHDA; CDR2 reads SQIVND (reference sequence). The V and J ends lost 4 bases and 7 bases respectively, with 17 bases between them. CDR3 region: CASSTRGRAWEQYF. The CDR3 coding sequence is TGTGCCAGTAGTACCCGCGGGCGAGCGTGGGAGCAGTACTTC. Looking up the rest from reference TRBV19 and TRBJ2-7 gives the full variable domain: DGGITQSPKYLFRKEGQNVTLSCEQNLNHDAMYWYRQDPGQGLRLIYYSQIVNDFQKGDIAEGYSVSREKKESFPLTVTSAQKNPTAFYLCASSTRGRAWEQYFGPGTRLTVT.

This clone was observed a few times. The chain links TRBV19 to TRBJ2-2; 9 nucleotides line up with TRBD1. The CDR3 has 16 residues. V was clipped by 7 bases and J by 4 bases; unmatched bases: 10. The germline CDR1 and CDR2 sequences are LNHDA and SQIVND (reference sequence). The CDR3 sequence is CASTPQGQGFTGELFF. The CDR3 DNA is TGTGCCAGTACACCCCAGGGACAGGGCTTCACCGGGGAGCTGTTTTTT.

Here the CDR3 reads CASSSKTSGGTGELFF. The CDR3 DNA sequence: TGTGCCAGCAGTTCCAAGACTAGCGGGGGCACCGGGGAGCTGTTTTTT. The J gene is TRBJ2-2, the V gene TRBV2; the match to TRBD2 covers 12 bases. This CDR3 is built from 16 residues. Germline V gene lookup returns CDR1 SNHLY and CDR2 FYNNEI. Trimming cost V 5 bases and J 4 bases; bases outside gene matches: 5.

This clone was counted between two and nine times. The chain joins TRBV5-4 to TRBJ1-5; maybe TRBD1 (6 bases). Germline lookup yields CDR1 SGHNT and CDR2 YYREEE (reference sequence). CDR3 length equals 16 residues. The V and J ends lost 5 bases and 0 bases respectively, with 15 bases between them. This CDR3 is CASSLVDRNSNQPQHF. The CDR3 nucleotides are TGTGCCAGCAGTCTTGTCGACAGGAATAGCAATCAGCCCCAGCATTTT.

As DNA, the CDR3 is TGCAGCGTTGACTCGTGGGACCCTAGGAATGAGCAGTTCTTC. This gives the protein CSVDSWDPRNEQFF. The rearrangement links TRBV29-1 to TRBJ2-1; possibly TRBD1 or TRBD2 for D (5 bases each). V dropped 3 bases and J dropped 7 bases, with 16 bases sitting between them. The germline V gene has CDR1 SQVTM and CDR2 ANQGSEA. The CDR3 covers 14 residues.

This clone was seen a handful of times. The genes are TRBV4-2 and TRBJ2-3, with D maybe TRBD2 (6 bases). Deletions cut 1 base from V and 4 bases from J, with 9 bases between. CDR1 and CDR2 (germline): LGHNA, YNFKEQ. This CDR3 comprises 14 residues. CDR3 sequence: CASSQGSGADTQYF. In DNA, the CDR3 is TGTGCCAGCAGCCAAGGGTCGGGAGCAGATACGCAGTATTTT.

The V and J genes are TRBV6-6 and TRBJ1-1; a weak D match, TRBD1 (6 bases). The CDR3 has 14 residues. CDR1 is MNHNY, CDR2 SVGAGI, per germline (reference sequence). V lost 0 bases to trimming and J lost 7 bases, with 12 bases between them. The CDR3 DNA is TGTGCCAGCAGTTACTCCGCCTCACAGGGTGAAGCTTTCTTT. Its protein product is CASSYSASQGEAFF.

Only a few counts were recorded for this clone. The chain couples TRBV23-1 to TRBJ2-7; unclear D gene. TRBV23-1 has ORF status, its function being uncertain. The CDR3 runs 11 residues. V was clipped by 4 bases and J by 6 bases, with 7 bases between them. CDR3 sequence: CASSRLSEQYF. CDR3 nucleotide sequence: TGCGCCAGCAGTCGTCTGAGCGAGCAGTACTTC.

This sequence joins TRBV28 and TRBJ2-7; 7 bases are a match to TRBD1. The CDR3 loop spans 13 amino acids. Looked up from germline, CDR1 is MDHEN and CDR2 is SYDVKM. The junction had 5 bases not matched to a gene; V was cut back by 7 bases and J by 2 bases. The CDR3 reads CASTETGTYEQYF. As DNA, the CDR3 is TGTGCCAGCACTGAGACAGGGACCTACGAGCAGTACTTC.

CDR3 bases: TGTGCCAGCTCACCAAAGAACAGCGCCAACATAAACAATGAGCAGTTCTTC. Amino acids: CASSPKNSANINNEQFF. The chain joins TRBV18 to TRBJ2-1; no reliable D call. Germline values: CDR1 KGHSH, CDR2 LQKENI. V was trimmed by 2 bases and J by 5 bases, leaving 19 bases between them. This CDR3 comprises 17 residues.

This clone appeared a few times. This sequence joins TRBV7-9 and TRBJ2-5; D might be TRBD1 (5 bases). CDR1 and CDR2 from the germline V gene are SEHNR and FQNEAQ (reference sequence). The CDR3 extends over 14 amino acids. V was cut by 5 bases and J by 1 base, with 11 bases left in between. The CDR3 DNA sequence: TGTGCCAGCAGCCCCTCGACAGCCCAAGAGACCCAGTACTTC. It codes for CASSPSTAQETQYF.